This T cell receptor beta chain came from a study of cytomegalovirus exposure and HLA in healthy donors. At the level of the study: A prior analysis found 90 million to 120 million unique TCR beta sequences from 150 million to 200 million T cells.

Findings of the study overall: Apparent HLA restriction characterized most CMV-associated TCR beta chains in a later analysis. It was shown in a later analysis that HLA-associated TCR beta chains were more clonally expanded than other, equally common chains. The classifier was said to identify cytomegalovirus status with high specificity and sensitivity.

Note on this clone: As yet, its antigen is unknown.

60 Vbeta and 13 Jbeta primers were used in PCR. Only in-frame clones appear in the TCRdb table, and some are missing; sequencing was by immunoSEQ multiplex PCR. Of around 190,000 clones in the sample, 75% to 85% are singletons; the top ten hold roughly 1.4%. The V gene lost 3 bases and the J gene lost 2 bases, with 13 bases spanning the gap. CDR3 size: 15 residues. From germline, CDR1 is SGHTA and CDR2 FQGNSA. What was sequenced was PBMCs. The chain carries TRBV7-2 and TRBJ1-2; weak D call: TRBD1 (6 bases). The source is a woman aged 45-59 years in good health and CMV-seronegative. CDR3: CASSFSGAPNYGYTF. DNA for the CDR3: TGTGCCAGCAGCTTCTCAGGGGCGCCGAACTATGGCTACACCTTC.